The rows below give T cell receptor beta chains drawn from one sample of a study of T cells in Graves' hyperthyroidism and ophthalmopathy. TCRdb passed the multiplex PCR reads through MiXCR, listing each CDR3 protein once. The sample carries under 350,000 distinct CDR3 sequences, 21% recorded once. Source material: blood. These TCRs come from a woman aged 50 to 60 with Graves' hyperthyroidism. Both conserved end residues are part of each CDR3.

TRBV15	CATSRAGGGSYNEQFF
TRBV28	CASSPTGGNYGYTF
TRBV5-1	CASSSDRARASNEKLFF
TRBV6-1	CASLRTGMNTEAFF
TRBV28	CASSPGGREKLFF
TRBV10-2	CASSESPHSGNTIYF
TRBV7-6	CASSSTTPTGKETQYF
TRBV5-1	CASSAALNTGELFF
TRBV7-9	CASSTRTSGHIEQFF
TRBV12-3/TRBV12-4	CASSLAGGSNQPQHF
TRBV5-8	CASIRADTQYF
TRBV13	CASSNRLAGSYNEQFF
TRBV20-1	CSARGLRDKTQYF
TRBV28	CASSLIGAAGTHFRGETQYF